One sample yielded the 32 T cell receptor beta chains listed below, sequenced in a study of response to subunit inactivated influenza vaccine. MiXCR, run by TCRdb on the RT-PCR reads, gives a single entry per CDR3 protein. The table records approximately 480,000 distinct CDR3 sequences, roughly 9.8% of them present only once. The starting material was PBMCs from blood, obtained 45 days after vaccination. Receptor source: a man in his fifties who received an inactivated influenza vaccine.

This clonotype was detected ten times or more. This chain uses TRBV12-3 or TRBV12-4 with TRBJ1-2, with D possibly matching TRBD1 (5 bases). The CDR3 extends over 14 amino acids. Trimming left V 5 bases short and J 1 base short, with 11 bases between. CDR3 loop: CASSPSGGNYGYTF. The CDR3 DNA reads TGTGCCAGCAGTCCCAGTGGGGGTAACTATGGCTACACCTTC.

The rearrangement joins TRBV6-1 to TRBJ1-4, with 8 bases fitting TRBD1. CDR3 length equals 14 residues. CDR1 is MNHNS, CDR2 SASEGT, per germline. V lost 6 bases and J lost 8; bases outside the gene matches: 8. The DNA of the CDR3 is TGTGCCAGCAGGTCAGGGGGCAGTCGAGAAAAACTGTTTTTT. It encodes CASRSGGSREKLFF.

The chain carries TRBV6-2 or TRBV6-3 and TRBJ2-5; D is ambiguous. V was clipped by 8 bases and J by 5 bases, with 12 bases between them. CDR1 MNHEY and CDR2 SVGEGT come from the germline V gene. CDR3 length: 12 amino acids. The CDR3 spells CASSGRRETQYF. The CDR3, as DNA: TGTGCCAGCTCTGGAAGGCGGGAGACCCAGTACTTC.

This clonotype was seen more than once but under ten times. CDR3 residues: CSAIRPLSYNEQFF. CDR3 coding DNA: TGCAGTGCTATACGACCCCTATCCTACAATGAGCAGTTCTTC. This sequence joins TRBV20-1 and TRBJ2-1, with D unclear. The CDR3 is 14 amino acids. Germline CDR1 reads DFQATT; CDR2 reads SNEGSKA (reference sequence). Trimming took 4 bases from V and 1 from J, leaving 11 bases between them.

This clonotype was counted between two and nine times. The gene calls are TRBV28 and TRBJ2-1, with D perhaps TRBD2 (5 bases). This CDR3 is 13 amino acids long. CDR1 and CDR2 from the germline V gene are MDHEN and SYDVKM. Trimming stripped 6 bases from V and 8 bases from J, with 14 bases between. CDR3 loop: CASSSWESYEQFF. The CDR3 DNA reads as TGTGCCAGCAGCTCCTGGGAGTCTTATGAGCAGTTCTTC. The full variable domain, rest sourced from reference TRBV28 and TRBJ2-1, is DVKVTQSSRYLVKRTGEKVFLECVQDMDHENMFWYRQDPGLGLRLIYFSYDVKMKEKGDIPEGYSVSREKKERFSLILESASTNQTSMYLCASSSWESYEQFFGPGTRLTVL.

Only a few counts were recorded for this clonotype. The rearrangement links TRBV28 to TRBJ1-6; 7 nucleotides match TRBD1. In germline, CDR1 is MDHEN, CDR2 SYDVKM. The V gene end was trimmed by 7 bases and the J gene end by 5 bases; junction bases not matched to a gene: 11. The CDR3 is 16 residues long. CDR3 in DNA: TGTGCCAGCAAGATAGGGGGCCCCCTGAATAATTCACCCCTCCACTTT. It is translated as CASKIGGPLNNSPLHF.

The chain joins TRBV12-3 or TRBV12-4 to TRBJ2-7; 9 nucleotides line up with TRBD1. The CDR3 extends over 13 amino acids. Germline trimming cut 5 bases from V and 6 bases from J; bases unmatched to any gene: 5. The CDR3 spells CASSGTGLSEQYF. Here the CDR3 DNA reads TGTGCCAGCAGTGGGACAGGGTTGAGCGAGCAGTACTTC.

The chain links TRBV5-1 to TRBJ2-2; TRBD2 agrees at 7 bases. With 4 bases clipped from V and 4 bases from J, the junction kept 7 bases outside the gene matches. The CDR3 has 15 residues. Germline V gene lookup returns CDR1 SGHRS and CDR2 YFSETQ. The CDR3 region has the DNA TGCGCCAGCAGCCCGAGCGGGATGGCCACCGGGGAGCTGTTTTTT. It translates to CASSPSGMATGELFF.

This CDR3 is CASSSRLGQENTGELFF. CDR3 DNA sequence: TGTGCCAGCTCATCCCGCCTGGGACAGGAGAACACCGGGGAGCTGTTTTTT. V and J are TRBV18 and TRBJ2-2, with 8 bases that match TRBD1. The CDR3 length is 17 residues. Trimming cost V 5 bases and J 1 base; bases outside gene matches: 9. Germline CDR1 is KGHSH and CDR2 is LQKENI.

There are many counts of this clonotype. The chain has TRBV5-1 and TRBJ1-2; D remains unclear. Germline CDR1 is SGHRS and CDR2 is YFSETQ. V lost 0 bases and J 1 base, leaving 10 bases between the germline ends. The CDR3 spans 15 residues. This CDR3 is CASSLEGGHNYGYTF. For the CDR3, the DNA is TGCGCCAGCAGCTTGGAAGGAGGCCATAACTATGGCTACACCTTC. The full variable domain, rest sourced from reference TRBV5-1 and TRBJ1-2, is KAGVTQTPRYLIKTRGQQVTLSCSPISGHRSVSWYQQTPGQGLQFLFEYFSETQRNKGNFPGRFSGRQFSNSRSEMNVSTLELGDSALYLCASSLEGGHNYGYTFGSGTRLTVV.

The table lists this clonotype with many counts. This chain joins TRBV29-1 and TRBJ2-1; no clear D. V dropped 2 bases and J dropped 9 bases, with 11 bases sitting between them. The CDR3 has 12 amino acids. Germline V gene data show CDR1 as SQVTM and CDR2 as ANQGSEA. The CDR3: CSVEIRVGEQFF. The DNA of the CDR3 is TGCAGCGTTGAAATTAGGGTGGGTGAGCAGTTCTTC.

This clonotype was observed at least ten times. The chain's CDR3 is CASSSVYNEQFF. The CDR3 bases are TGTGCCAGCAGCTCGGTGTACAATGAGCAGTTCTTC. V usage is TRBV7-9 and J usage is TRBJ2-1; no clear D. V was cut by 4 bases and J by 4 bases, with 5 bases left in between. CDR1 SEHNR and CDR2 FQNEAQ come from the germline V gene (reference sequence). This CDR3 is 12 amino acids long. Based on the CDR3 plus reference TRBV7-9 and TRBJ2-1, the full variable domain is DTGVSQNPRHKITKRGQNVTFRCDPISEHNRLYWYRQTLGQGPEFLTYFQNEAQLEKSRLLSDRFSAERPKGSFSTLEIQRTEQGDSAMYLCASSSVYNEQFFGPGTRLTVL.

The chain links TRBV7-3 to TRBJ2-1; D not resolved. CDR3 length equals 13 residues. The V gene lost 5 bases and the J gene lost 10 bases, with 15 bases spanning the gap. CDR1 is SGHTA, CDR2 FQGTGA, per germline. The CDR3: CASSPGRSWEQFF. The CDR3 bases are TGTGCCAGCAGCCCCGGACGCTCGTGGGAGCAGTTCTTC.

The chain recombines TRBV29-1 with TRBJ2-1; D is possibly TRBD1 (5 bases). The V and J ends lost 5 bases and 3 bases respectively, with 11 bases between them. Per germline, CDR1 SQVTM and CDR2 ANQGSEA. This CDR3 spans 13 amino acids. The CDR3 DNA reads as TGCAGCGTTTCGGACACCCTCTACAATGAGCAGTTCTTC. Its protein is CSVSDTLYNEQFF.

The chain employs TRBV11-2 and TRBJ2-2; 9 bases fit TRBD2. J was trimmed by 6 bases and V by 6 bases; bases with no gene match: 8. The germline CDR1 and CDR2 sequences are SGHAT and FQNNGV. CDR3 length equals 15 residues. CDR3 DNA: TGTGCCAGCAGTAACCGACTAGCGGTATCCGGGGAGCTGTTTTTT. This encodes CASSNRLAVSGELFF.

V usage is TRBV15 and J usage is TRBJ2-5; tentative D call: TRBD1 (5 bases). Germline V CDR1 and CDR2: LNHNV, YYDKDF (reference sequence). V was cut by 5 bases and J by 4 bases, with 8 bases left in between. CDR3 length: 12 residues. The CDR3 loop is CATSQGTETQYF. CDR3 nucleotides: TGTGCCACCAGCCAGGGTACAGAGACCCAGTACTTC.

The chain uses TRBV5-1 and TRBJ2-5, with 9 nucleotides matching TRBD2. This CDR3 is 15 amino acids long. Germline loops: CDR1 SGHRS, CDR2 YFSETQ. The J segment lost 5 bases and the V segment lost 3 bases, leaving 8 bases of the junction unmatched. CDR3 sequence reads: CASSWTSAPAETQYF. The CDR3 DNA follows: TGCGCCAGCAGCTGGACTAGCGCCCCTGCGGAGACCCAGTACTTC.

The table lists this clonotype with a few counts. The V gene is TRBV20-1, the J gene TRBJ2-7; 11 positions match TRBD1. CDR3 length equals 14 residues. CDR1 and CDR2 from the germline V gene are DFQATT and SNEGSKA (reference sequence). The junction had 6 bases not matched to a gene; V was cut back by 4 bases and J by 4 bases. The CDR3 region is CSAMHGTGGYEQYF. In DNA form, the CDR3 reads TGCAGTGCTATGCACGGGACAGGGGGGTACGAGCAGTACTTC.

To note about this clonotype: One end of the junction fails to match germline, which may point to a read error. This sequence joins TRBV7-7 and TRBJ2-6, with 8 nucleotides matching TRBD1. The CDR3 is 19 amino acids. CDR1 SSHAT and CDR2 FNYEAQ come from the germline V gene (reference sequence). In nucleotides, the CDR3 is TGTGCTAGCAGCACCGTACAGGGGGGCCTCGGATCTGGGGCCAACGTCCTGACTTTC. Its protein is CASSTVQGGLGSGANVLTF.

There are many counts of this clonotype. The CDR3 sequence: CSARDRERYYGYTF. CDR3 DNA sequence: TGCAGTGCTAGAGATCGGGAACGGTACTATGGCTACACCTTC. This sequence joins TRBV20-1 and TRBJ1-2; D uncertain. Germline-derived CDR1 and CDR2 are DFQATT and SNEGSKA (reference sequence). V was cut by 0 bases and J by 3 bases, with 11 bases left in between. The CDR3 is 14 amino acids.

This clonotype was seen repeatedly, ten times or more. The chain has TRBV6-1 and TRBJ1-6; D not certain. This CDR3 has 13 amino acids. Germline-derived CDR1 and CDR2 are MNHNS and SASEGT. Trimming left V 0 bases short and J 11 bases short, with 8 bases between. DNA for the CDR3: TGTGCCAGCAGTGAAGCAGCCTCTCCACCCCTCCACTTT. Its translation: CASSEAASPPLHF.

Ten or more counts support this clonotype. CDR3 sequence reads: CASSLVAGAYTDTQYF. The CDR3 nucleotides read TGTGCCAGCAGCTTAGTGGCGGGGGCCTACACAGATACGCAGTATTTT. The chain couples TRBV7-2 to TRBJ2-3, with D perhaps matching TRBD2 (7 bases). The CDR3 consists of 16 residues. From germline, CDR1 is SGHTA and CDR2 FQGNSA. Trimming cost V 1 base and J 2 bases, with 13 bases left between them.

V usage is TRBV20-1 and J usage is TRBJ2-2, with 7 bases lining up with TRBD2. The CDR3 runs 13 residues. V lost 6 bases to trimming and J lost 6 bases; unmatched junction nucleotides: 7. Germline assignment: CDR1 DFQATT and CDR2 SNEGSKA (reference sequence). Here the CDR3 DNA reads TGCAGTGCAACGGGACTAATCTCCGGGGAGCTGTTTTTT. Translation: CSATGLISGELFF.

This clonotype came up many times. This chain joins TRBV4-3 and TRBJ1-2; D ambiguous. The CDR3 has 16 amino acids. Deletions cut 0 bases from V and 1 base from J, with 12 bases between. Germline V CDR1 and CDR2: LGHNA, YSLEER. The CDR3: CASSQDEATLNYGYTF. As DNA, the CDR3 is TGCGCCAGCAGCCAAGATGAGGCAACGCTTAACTATGGCTACACCTTC.

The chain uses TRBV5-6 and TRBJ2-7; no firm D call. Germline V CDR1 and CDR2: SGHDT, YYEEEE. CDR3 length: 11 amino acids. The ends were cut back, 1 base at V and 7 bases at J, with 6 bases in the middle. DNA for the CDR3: TGTGCCAGCAGCTTGTCGGTGGAGCAGTACTTC. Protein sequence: CASSLSVEQYF.

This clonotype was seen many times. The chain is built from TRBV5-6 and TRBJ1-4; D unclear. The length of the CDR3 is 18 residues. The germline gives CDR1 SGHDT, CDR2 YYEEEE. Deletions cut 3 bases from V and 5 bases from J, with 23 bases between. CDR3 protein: CASSSITSTVGRNEKLFF. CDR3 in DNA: TGTGCCAGCAGCTCCATTACTTCGACGGTTGGGAGGAATGAAAAACTGTTTTTT.

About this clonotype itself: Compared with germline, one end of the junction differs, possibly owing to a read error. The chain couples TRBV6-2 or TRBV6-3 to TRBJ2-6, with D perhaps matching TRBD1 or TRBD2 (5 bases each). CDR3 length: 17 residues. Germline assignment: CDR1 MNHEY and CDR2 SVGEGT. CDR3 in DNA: TGTGCCAGCAGGACGCCAAGGGAGAGCTCTGGGGCCATCGTCCTGACTTTC. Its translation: CASRTPRESSGAIVLTF.

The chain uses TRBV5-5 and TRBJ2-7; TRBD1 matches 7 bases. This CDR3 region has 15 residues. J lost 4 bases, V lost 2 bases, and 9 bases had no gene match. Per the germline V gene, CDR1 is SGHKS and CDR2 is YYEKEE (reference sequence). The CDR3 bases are TGTGCCAGCAGCTTTGACGGGACAGCTTTTTACGAGCAGTACTTC. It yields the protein CASSFDGTAFYEQYF.

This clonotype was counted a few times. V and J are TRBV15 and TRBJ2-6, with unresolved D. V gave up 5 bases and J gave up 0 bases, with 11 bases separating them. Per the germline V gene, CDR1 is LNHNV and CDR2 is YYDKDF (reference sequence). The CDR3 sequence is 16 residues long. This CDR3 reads CATSWNKPSGANVLTF. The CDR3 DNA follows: TGTGCCACCAGCTGGAACAAACCCTCTGGGGCCAACGTCCTGACTTTC.

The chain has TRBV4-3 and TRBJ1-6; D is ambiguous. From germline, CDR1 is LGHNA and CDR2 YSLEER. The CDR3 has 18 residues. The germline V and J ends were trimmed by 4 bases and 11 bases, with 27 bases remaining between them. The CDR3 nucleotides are TGCGCCAGCAGCCTAAAAGTCGGACCCGACGTAGTCTCGCCACCCCTCCACTTT. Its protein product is CASSLKVGPDVVSPPLHF.

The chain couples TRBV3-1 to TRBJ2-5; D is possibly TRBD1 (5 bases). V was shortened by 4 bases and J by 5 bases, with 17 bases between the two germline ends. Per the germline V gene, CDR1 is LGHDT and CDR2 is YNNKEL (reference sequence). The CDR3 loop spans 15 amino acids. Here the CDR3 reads CASSPNSGNRETQYF. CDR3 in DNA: TGTGCCAGCAGCCCGAACTCAGGGAATCGGGAGACCCAGTACTTC.

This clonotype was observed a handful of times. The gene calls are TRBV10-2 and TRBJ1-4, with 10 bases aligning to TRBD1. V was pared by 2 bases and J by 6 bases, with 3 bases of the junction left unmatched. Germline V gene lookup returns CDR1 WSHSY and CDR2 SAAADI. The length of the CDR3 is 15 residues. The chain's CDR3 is CASSETGTGDEKLFF. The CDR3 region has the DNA TGCGCCAGCAGTGAGACCGGGACAGGGGATGAAAAACTGTTTTTT.